Listed below are T cell receptor beta chains from one sample, sequenced in a study of blood T cell repertoires in COVID-19. TCRdb's table, derived via immunoSEQ multiplex PCR, lists solely in-frame clones and lacks some. Of 100,000 or so clones listed, approximately 79% are singletons. The sequenced sample consisted of peripheral blood. These receptors were taken from a man between 65 and 80 years old with active or convalescent COVID-19. The CDR3 runs from the conserved cysteine through the conserved F or W. D genes are given only for firm matches. Clone sizes are given selectively: once, few, many, or a class where the clone is expanded.

NA	TRBV5-4	NA	TRBJ2-5	CASSLDRAGETQYF	TGTGCCAGCAGCCTGGACCGCGCGGGAGAGACCCAGTACTTC
NA	TRBV7-9	NA	TRBJ2-1	CASSLEMSAPYNEQFF	TGTGCCAGCAGCTTAGAGATGAGTGCCCCCTACAATGAGCAGTTCTTC
TRBD1	TRBV7-8	NA	TRBJ1-1	CASRPGQGDLNTEAFF	TGTGCCAGCAGACCGGGACAGGGGGACCTGAACACTGAAGCTTTCTTT
TRBD2	TRBV11-3	NA	TRBJ2-7	CASSARTSGGGNEQYF	TGTGCCAGCAGCGCCCGGACTAGCGGGGGAGGAAACGAGCAGTACTTC
TRBD2	TRBV14	NA	TRBJ2-3	CASSQTWASGALWDTQYF	TGTGCCAGCAGCCAAACATGGGCTAGCGGGGCTCTTTGGGATACGCAGTATTTT
NA	TRBV6-4	NA	TRBJ1-2	CASSGVAGSYGYTF	TGTGCCAGCAGTGGCGTCGCAGGCTCGTATGGCTACACCTTC
NA	TRBV6-5	NA	TRBJ1-5	CASSYGQGQRNQPQHF	TGTGCCAGCAGTTACGGCCAGGGGCAGCGGAATCAGCCCCAGCATTTT
NA	TRBV7-9	NA	TRBJ1-4	CASSRRQIEKLFF	TGTGCCAGCAGTAGAAGACAGATCGAAAAACTGTTTTTT
NA	TRBV6-5	NA	TRBJ1-1	CASSPPGKNTEAFF	TGTGCCAGCAGTCCCCCAGGGAAGAACACTGAAGCTTTCTTT
TRBD2	TRBV5-4	NA	TRBJ2-5	CASSLASGHQETQYF	TGTGCCAGCAGCTTGGCTAGCGGGCACCAAGAGACCCAGTACTTC
NA	TRBV4-3	NA	TRBJ1-2	CASSQGREGDGYTF	TGCGCCAGCAGCCAAGGCAGGGAGGGTGATGGCTACACCTTC
NA	TRBV30	few	TRBJ1-1	CAWGVDTEAFF	TGTGCCTGGGGGGTAGACACTGAAGCTTTCTTT
TRBD1	TRBV7-3	NA	TRBJ2-1	CASSSGQGGNEQFF	TGTGCCAGCAGCTCGGGACAGGGAGGCAATGAGCAGTTCTTC
TRBD1	TRBV27	NA	TRBJ1-6	CASRVTGNNSPLHF	TGTGCCAGCCGGGTGACAGGGAATAATTCACCCCTCCACTTT
TRBD2	TRBV12-5	NA	TRBJ2-5	CASGLVRTGTSTSETQYF	TGTGCTAGTGGTTTGGTACGCACCGGGACTAGCACATCAGAGACCCAGTACTTC
NA	TRBV5-1	NA	TRBJ2-2	CASSLVQEGTGELFF	TGCGCCAGCAGCTTGGTACAGGAGGGCACCGGGGAGCTGTTTTTT
TRBD1	TRBV11-1	NA	TRBJ2-2	CASSFQGAIGTGELFF	TGTGCCAGCAGTTTTCAGGGGGCCATCGGTACCGGGGAGCTGTTTTTT
NA	TRBV6-5	NA	TRBJ1-2	CASSYSAVSGGGYTF	TGTGCCAGCAGTTACTCTGCCGTAAGTGGAGGCGGCTACACCTTC
NA	TRBV7-6	NA	TRBJ1-6	CASSLVGGASYNSPLHF	TGTGCCAGCAGCTTAGTAGGGGGGGCCTCCTATAATTCACCCCTCCACTTT
NA	TRBV7-9	few	TRBJ2-1	CASSLSGADEQFF	TGTGCCAGCAGCTTATCAGGGGCTGATGAGCAGTTCTTC
TRBD1	TRBV18	few	TRBJ2-7	CASSSGQDYEQYF	TGTGCCAGCTCTTCAGGACAGGACTACGAGCAGTACTTC
NA	TRBV7-2	NA	TRBJ2-1	CASSPTLAYNEQFF	TGTGCCAGCAGCCCGACTTTAGCCTACAATGAGCAGTTCTTC
NA	TRBV5-1	NA	TRBJ2-3	CASSLGAFTDTQYF	TGCGCCAGCAGCTTGGGGGCGTTCACAGATACGCAGTATTTT
TRBD2	TRBV6-1	NA	TRBJ2-3	CASSEAMVAGGTDTQYF	TGTGCCAGCAGTGAAGCGATGGTAGCGGGGGGCACAGATACGCAGTATTTT
NA	TRBV18	NA	TRBJ1-4	CASSPGTRHLTNEKLFF	TGTGCCAGCTCACCAGGGACTAGGCATCTTACTAATGAAAAACTGTTTTTT
NA	TRBV4-3	NA	TRBJ2-3	CASSAQGVGSGTDTQYF	TGCGCCAGCAGCGCACAGGGAGTAGGGTCCGGCACAGATACGCAGTATTTT
TRBD2	TRBV11-2	once	TRBJ2-3	CASSLGAGVSTDTQYF	TGTGCCAGCAGCTTAGGTGCGGGGGTGAGCACAGATACGCAGTATTTT
NA	TRBV12-3/TRBV12-4	many	TRBJ1-2	CASSNRVVGGYTF	TGTGCCAGCAGTAACCGTGTTGTTGGCGGCTACACCTTC
TRBD1	TRBV11-2	NA	TRBJ1-2	CASSPTGEVGYTF	TGTGCCAGCAGCCCGACAGGGGAGGTCGGCTACACCTTC
TRBD1	TRBV11-3	NA	TRBJ2-7	CASSLQGAHDEQYF	TGTGCCAGCAGCCTACAGGGGGCGCATGACGAGCAGTACTTC
NA	TRBV18	NA	TRBJ2-2	CASSPRNSRVTGELFF	TGTGCCAGCTCACCACGTAACTCCCGGGTAACCGGGGAGCTGTTTTTT
NA	TRBV5-4	NA	TRBJ1-1	CASSLESPTEAFF	TGTGCCAGCAGCTTGGAGAGTCCCACTGAAGCTTTCTTT
TRBD2	TRBV5-1	NA	TRBJ2-1	CASTPLAGSYNEQFF	TGCGCCAGCACCCCGCTAGCGGGCTCCTACAATGAGCAGTTCTTC
TRBD1	TRBV6-5	NA	TRBJ1-5	CASKPTGDNQPQHF	TGTGCCAGCAAACCCACAGGGGACAATCAGCCCCAGCATTTT
TRBD1	TRBV6-5	NA	TRBJ2-3	CASSRPGQDGTQYF	TGTGCCAGCAGCCGCCCGGGACAGGACGGTACGCAGTATTTT
TRBD1	TRBV2	once	TRBJ2-7	CASSASRGREQYF	TGTGCCAGCAGTGCTTCCAGGGGGCGCGAGCAGTACTTC
NA	TRBV1	NA	TRBJ1-2	CTSSQEREWGYGYTF	TGCACCAGCAGCCAAGAGAGGGAATGGGGCTATGGCTACACCTTC
TRBD2	TRBV9	NA	TRBJ2-1	CASSVVSPSGGVGEQFF	TGTGCCAGCAGCGTAGTCTCCCCTAGCGGGGGGGTGGGTGAGCAGTTCTTC
NA	TRBV10-3	NA	TRBJ1-6	CAISITGPLPLHF	TGTGCCATCAGTATAACAGGTCCCTTGCCCCTCCACTTT
NA	TRBV2	NA	TRBJ1-2	CASLAGGYGYTF	TGTGCCAGCTTAGCGGGGGGGTATGGCTACACCTTC
NA	TRBV18	NA	TRBJ2-7	CASSPPPNYEQYF	TGTGCCAGCTCACCACCCCCTAACTACGAGCAGTACTTC
NA	TRBV10-1	NA	TRBJ2-3	CASSELGGGPDTQYF	TGCGCCAGCAGTGAGTTAGGAGGGGGCCCAGATACGCAGTATTTT
TRBD2	TRBV6-5	NA	TRBJ2-1	CASRLYWGGEQFF	TGTGCCAGCAGATTATATTGGGGGGGTGAGCAGTTCTTC
NA	TRBV18	NA	TRBJ2-1	CASSPPRDYNEQFF	TGTGCCAGCTCACCACCTAGAGACTACAATGAGCAGTTCTTC
NA	TRBV19	NA	TRBJ1-5	CASSGDGNQPQHF	TGTGCCAGTAGTGGAGACGGGAATCAGCCCCAGCATTTT
TRBD1	TRBV6-6	NA	TRBJ2-7	CASSDPGTGSYEQYF	TGTGCCAGCAGTGATCCCGGGACAGGGTCCTACGAGCAGTACTTC
NA	TRBV2	NA	TRBJ1-5	CASSRSGQPQHF	TGTGCCAGCAGTCGGAGTGGTCAGCCCCAGCATTTT
NA	TRBV6-5	few	TRBJ1-6	CASNPGGNSPLHF	TGTGCCAGCAACCCCGGGGGTAATTCACCCCTCCACTTT
NA	TRBV7-2	NA	TRBJ2-1	CASSVSAGASYNEQFF	TGTGCCAGCAGTGTTTCGGCGGGGGCCTCCTACAATGAGCAGTTCTTC
TRBD1	TRBV3-1/TRBV3-2	NA	TRBJ1-6	CASSRGQGASSYNSPLHF	TGTGCCAGCAGCCGGGGACAGGGGGCGAGCTCCTATAATTCACCCCTCCACTTT
NA	TRBV11-2	few	TRBJ1-2	CASSLLEGYTF	TGTGCCAGCAGCTTACTGGAGGGCTACACCTTC
TRBD1	TRBV6-5	NA	TRBJ2-7	CASSSAGQGIGEQYF	TGTGCCAGCAGTTCGGCGGGACAGGGAATAGGCGAGCAGTACTTC